These 5 T cell receptor beta chains originate from one sample sequenced in a study of siplizumab effects on memory and regulatory T cells. Assay used: immunoSEQ multiplex PCR; TCRdb lists only in-frame clones, some missing. The table lists thousands of clones, around 66% of them singletons. What was sequenced was effector memory CD8+ T cells sorted from blood. Subset: unstimulated CD8+ effector memory T cells. The receptors here all came from a human donor in good health.

This clone qualifies as medium-sized. The chain is built from TRBV5-6 and TRBJ2-7, with D possibly TRBD2 on 5 matching bases. Germline V CDR1 and CDR2: SGHDT, YYEEEE. CDR3 length: 15 amino acids. V lost 3 bases and J 4 bases, leaving 17 bases between the germline ends. The DNA of the CDR3 is TGTGCCAGCAGCTCGCGGACTGGGCCCGTGTACGAGCAGTACTTC. Protein product: CASSSRTGPVYEQYF.

J is TRBJ2-1 and V is TRBV7-8; 9 bases match TRBD2. The germline gives CDR1 SGHVS, CDR2 FQNEAQ. CDR3 length: 16 residues. J was trimmed by 0 bases and V by 5 bases; bases with no gene match: 5. The CDR3 coding sequence is TGTGCCAGCAGCCCGACTAGCGGAGTCTCCTACAATGAGCAGTTCTTC. This encodes CASSPTSGVSYNEQFF.

The chain links TRBV2 to TRBJ2-1; 16 bases are a match to TRBD2. CDR1 is SNHLY, CDR2 FYNNEI, per germline. The CDR3 loop spans 15 amino acids. After removal of 8 bases from V and 8 bases from J, the junction contained 6 bases not matched to a gene. The CDR3, as DNA: TGTGCCAGCCCACTGGGGACTAGCGGGAGGGATGAGCAGTTCTTC. Translated, it gives CASPLGTSGRDEQFF.

CDR3 in amino acids: CASSFVSGSSYEQYF. For the CDR3, the DNA is TGTGCCAGCAGTTTTGTTAGCGGGAGCTCCTACGAGCAGTACTTC. The chain couples TRBV28 to TRBJ2-7, with TRBD2 matching 9 bases. The V gene end was trimmed by 3 bases and the J gene end by 0 bases; junction bases not matched to a gene: 3. Looked up from germline, CDR1 is MDHEN and CDR2 is SYDVKM. The CDR3 extends over 15 amino acids.

The chain joins TRBV4-2 to TRBJ2-1, with 8 bases that match TRBD2. Germline V lookup: CDR1 LGHNA, CDR2 YNFKEQ. Unmatched junction bases numbered 5, after V lost 0 bases and J lost 4 bases. The CDR3 consists of 16 residues. CDR3 sequence reads: CASSQELAEVYNEQFF. The CDR3 DNA reads as TGTGCCAGCAGCCAAGAACTAGCGGAGGTTTACAATGAGCAGTTCTTC.